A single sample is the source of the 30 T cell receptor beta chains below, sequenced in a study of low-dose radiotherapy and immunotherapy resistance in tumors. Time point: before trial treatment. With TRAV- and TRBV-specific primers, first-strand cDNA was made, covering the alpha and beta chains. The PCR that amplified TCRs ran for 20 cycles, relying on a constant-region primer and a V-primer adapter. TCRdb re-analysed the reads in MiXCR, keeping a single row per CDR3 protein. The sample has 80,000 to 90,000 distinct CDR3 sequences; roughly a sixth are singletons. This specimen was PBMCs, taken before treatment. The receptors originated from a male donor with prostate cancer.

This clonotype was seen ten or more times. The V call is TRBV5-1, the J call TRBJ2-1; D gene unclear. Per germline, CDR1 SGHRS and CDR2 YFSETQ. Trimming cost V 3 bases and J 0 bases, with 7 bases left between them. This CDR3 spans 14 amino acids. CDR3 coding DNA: TGCGCCAGCAGCTCTCATAGCTCCTACAATGAGCAGTTCTTC. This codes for CASSSHSSYNEQFF. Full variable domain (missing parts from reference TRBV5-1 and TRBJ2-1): KAGVTQTPRYLIKTRGQQVTLSCSPISGHRSVSWYQQTPGQGLQFLFEYFSETQRNKGNFPGRFSGRQFSNSRSEMNVSTLELGDSALYLCASSSHSSYNEQFFGPGTRLTVL.

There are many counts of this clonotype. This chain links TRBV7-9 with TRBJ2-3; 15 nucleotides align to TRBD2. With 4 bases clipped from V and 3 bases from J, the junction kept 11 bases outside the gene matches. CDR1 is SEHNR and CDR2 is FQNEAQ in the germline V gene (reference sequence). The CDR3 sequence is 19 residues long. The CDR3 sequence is CASSSSPGLAGGGTDTQYF. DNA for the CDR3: TGTGCCAGCAGCTCCTCACCGGGACTAGCGGGGGGCGGGACAGATACGCAGTATTTT.

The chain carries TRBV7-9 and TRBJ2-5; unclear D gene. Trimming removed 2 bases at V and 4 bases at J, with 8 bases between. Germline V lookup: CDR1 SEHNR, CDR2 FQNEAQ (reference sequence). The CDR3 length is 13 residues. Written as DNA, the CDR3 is TGTGCCAGCAGCTTAAATGTAGGAGAGACCCAGTACTTC. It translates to CASSLNVGETQYF.

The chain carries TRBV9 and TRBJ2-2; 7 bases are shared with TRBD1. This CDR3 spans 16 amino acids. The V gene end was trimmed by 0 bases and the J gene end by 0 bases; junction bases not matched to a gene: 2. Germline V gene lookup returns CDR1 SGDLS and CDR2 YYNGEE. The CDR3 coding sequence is TGTGCCAGCAGCGTAGTCGGGACAGCGAACACCGGGGAGCTGTTTTTT. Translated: CASSVVGTANTGELFF. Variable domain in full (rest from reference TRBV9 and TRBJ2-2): DSGVTQTPKHLITATGQRVTLRCSPRSGDLSVYWYQQSLDQGLQFLIQYYNGEERAKGNILERFSAQQFPDLHSELNLSSLELGDSALYFCASSVVGTANTGELFFGEGSRLTVL.

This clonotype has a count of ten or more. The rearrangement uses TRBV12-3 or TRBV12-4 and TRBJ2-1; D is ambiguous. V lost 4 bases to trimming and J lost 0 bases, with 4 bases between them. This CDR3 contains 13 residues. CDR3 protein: CASSYTSYNEQFF. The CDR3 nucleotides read TGTGCCAGCAGTTATACCTCCTACAATGAGCAGTTCTTC.

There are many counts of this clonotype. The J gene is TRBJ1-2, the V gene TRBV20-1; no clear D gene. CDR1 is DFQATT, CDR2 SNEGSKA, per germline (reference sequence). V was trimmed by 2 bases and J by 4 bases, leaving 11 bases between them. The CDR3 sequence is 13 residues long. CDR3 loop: CSARTRLGYGYTF. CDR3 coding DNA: TGCAGTGCTAGAACCCGACTAGGCTATGGCTACACCTTC.

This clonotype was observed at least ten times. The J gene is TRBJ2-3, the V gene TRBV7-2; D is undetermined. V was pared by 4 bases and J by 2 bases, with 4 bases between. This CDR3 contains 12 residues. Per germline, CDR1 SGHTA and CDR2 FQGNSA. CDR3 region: CASSYDTDTQYF. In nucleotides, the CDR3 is TGTGCCAGCAGCTACGACACAGATACGCAGTATTTT.

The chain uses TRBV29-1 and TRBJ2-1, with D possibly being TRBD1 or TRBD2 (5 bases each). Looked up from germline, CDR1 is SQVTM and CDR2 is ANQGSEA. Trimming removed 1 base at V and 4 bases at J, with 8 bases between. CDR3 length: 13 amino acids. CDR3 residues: CSVEGDLYNEQFF. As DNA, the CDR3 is TGCAGCGTTGAAGGGGACCTGTACAATGAGCAGTTCTTC.

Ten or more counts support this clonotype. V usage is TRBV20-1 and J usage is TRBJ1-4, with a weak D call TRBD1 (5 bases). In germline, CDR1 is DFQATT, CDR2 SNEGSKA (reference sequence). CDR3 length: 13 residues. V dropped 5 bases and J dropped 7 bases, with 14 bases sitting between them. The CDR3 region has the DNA TGCAGTGCTCACAGGTCATCTAGTGAAAAACTGTTTTTT. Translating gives CSAHRSSSEKLFF.

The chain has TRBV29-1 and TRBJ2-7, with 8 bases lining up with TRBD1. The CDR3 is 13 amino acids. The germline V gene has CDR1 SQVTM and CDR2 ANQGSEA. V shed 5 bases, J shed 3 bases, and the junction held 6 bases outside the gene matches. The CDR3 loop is CSVSTDRGYEQYF. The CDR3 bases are TGCAGCGTTTCAACTGACAGGGGCTACGAGCAGTACTTC.

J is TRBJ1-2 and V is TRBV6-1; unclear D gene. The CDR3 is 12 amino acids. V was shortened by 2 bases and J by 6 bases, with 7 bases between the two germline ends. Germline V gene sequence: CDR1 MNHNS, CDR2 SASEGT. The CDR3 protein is CASSESTDGYTF. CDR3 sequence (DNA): TGTGCCAGCAGTGAAAGTACCGATGGCTACACCTTC.

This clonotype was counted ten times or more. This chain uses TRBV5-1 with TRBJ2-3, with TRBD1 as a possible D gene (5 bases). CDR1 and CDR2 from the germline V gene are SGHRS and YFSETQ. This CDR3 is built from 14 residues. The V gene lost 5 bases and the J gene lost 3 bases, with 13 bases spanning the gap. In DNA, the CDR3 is TGCGCCAGCAGGACAGCGTTGGGGACAGATACGCAGTATTTT. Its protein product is CASRTALGTDTQYF.

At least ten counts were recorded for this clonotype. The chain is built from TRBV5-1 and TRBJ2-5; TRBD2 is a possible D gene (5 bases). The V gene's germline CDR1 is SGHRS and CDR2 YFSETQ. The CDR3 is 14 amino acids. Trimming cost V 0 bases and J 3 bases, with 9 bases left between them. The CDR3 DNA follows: TGCGCCAGCAGCTTGGTGTTCGGGGAAGAGACCCAGTACTTC. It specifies CASSLVFGEETQYF.

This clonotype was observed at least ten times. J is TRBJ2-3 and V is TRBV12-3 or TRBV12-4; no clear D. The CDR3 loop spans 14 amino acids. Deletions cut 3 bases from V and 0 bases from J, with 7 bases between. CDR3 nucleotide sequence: TGTGCCAGCAGTTTTTCCGAGAGCACAGATACGCAGTATTTT. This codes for CASSFSESTDTQYF.

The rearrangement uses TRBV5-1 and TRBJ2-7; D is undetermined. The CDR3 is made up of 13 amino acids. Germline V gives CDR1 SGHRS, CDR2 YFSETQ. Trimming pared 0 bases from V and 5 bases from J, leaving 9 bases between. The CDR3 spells CASSLVWMDEQYF. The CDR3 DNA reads TGCGCCAGCAGCTTGGTTTGGATGGACGAGCAGTACTTC.

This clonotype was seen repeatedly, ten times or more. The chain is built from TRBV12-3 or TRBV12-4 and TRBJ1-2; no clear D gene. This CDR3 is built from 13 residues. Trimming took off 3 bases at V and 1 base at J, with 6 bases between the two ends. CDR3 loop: CASSFSNNYGYTF. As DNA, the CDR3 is TGTGCCAGCAGTTTCTCCAATAACTATGGCTACACCTTC.

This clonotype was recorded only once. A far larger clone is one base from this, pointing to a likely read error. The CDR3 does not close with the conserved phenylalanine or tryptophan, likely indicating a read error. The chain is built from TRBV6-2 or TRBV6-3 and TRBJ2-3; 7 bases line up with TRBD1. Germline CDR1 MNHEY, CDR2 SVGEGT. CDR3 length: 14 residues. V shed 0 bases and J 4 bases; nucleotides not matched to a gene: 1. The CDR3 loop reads CASSYSQGADTQYS. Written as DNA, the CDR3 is TGTGCCAGCAGTTACTCTCAGGGGGCAGATACGCAGTATTCT.

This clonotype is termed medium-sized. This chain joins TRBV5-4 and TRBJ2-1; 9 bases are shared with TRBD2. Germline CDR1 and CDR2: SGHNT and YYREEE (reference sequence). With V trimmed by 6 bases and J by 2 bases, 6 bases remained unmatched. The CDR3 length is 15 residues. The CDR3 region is CASIVAGAPYNEQFF. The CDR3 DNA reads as TGTGCCAGCATCGTAGCGGGGGCCCCCTACAATGAGCAGTTCTTC. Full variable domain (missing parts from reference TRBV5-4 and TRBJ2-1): ETGVTQSPTHLIKTRGQQVTLRCSSQSGHNTVSWYQQALGQGPQFIFQYYREEENGRGNFPPRFSGLQFPNYSSELNVNALELDDSALYLCASIVAGAPYNEQFFGPGTRLTVL.

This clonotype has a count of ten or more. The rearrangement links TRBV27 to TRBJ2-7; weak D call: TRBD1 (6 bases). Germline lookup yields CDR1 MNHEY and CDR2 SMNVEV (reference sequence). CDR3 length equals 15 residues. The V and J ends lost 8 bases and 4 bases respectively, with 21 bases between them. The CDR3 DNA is TGTGCCAGCGGCTCAGGGGTCGAGTTCTCGTACGAGCAGTACTTC. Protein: CASGSGVEFSYEQYF.

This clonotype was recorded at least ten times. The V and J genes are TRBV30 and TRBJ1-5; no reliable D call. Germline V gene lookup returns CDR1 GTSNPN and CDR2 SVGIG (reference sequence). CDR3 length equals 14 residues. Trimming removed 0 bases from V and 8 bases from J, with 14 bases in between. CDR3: CAWSVYMGREPQHF. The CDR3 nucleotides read TGTGCCTGGAGTGTATATATGGGGAGGGAGCCCCAGCATTTT.

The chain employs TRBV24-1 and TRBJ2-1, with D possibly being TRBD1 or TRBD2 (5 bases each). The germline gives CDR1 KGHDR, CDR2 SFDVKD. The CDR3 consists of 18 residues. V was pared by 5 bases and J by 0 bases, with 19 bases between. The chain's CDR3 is CATSASSTGADSYNEQFF. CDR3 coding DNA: TGTGCCACCAGTGCCAGCAGCACCGGGGCAGACTCCTACAATGAGCAGTTCTTC.

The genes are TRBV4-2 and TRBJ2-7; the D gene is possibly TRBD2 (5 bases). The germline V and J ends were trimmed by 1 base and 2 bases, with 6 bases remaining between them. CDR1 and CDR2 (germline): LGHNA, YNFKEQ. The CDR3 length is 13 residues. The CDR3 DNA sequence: TGTGCCAGCAGCCAAGGGGGAGCCTACGAGCAGTACTTC. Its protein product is CASSQGGAYEQYF.

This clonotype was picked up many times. In DNA, the CDR3 is TGTGCCAGCAGCCAATTACTAGCGAGGGGGACCCAGTACTTC. Translating gives CASSQLLARGTQYF. The chain employs TRBV3-1 and TRBJ2-5, with TRBD2 matching over 7 bases. This CDR3 comprises 14 residues. Germline values: CDR1 LGHDT, CDR2 YNNKEL (reference sequence). With V trimmed by 2 bases and J by 7 bases, 7 bases remained unmatched.

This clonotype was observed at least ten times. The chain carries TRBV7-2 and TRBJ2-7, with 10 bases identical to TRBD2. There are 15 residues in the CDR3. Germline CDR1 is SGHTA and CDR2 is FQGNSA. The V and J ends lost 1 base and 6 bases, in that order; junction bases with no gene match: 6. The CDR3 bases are TGTGCCAGCAGCTTAGAAGCGGGGGGGCTTGGCGAGCAGTACTTC. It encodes CASSLEAGGLGEQYF.

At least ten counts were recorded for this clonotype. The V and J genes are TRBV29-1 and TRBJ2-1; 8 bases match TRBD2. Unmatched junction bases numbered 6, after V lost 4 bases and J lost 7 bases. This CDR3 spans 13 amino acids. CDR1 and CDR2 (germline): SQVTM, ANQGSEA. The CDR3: CSVVVGGVNEQFF. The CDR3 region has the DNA TGCAGCGTTGTCGTCGGGGGGGTAAATGAGCAGTTCTTC.

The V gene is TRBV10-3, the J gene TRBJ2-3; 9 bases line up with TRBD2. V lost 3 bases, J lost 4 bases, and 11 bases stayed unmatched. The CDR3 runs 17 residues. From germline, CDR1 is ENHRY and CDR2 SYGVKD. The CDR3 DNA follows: TGTGCCATCAGTGACCCCTTGAGATTAGCGGGGGCAGATACGCAGTATTTT. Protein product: CAISDPLRLAGADTQYF.

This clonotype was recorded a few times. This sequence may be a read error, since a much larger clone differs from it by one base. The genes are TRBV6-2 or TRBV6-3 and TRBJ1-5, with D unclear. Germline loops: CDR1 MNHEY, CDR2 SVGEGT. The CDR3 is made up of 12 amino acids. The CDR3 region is CASSPIGEPQRF. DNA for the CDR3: TGTGCCAGCAGCCCTATAGGTGAGCCCCAGCGTTTT.

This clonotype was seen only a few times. CDR3 loop: CASSPVEGWNTGELFF. In DNA form, the CDR3 reads TGTGCCAGCAGCCCTGTAGAGGGGTGGAACACCGGGGAGCTGTTTTTT. The gene calls are TRBV7-2 and TRBJ2-2, with D perhaps being TRBD1 or TRBD2 (5 bases each). This CDR3 comprises 16 residues. The V gene lost 5 bases and the J gene lost 1 base, with 14 bases spanning the gap. Germline loops: CDR1 SGHTA, CDR2 FQGNSA.

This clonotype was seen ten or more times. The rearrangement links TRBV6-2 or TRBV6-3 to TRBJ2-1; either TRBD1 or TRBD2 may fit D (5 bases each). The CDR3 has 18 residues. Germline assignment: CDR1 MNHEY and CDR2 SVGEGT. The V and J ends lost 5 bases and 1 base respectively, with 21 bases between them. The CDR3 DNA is TGTGCCAGCAGTCCCGGGGCTACCCCGGCCGTTTCCTACAATGAGCAGTTCTTC. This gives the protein CASSPGATPAVSYNEQFF.

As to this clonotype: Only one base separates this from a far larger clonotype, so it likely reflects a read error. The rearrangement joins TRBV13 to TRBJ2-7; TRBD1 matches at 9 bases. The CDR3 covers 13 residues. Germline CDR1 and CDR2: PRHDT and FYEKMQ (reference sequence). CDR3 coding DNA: TGTGTCAGCAGGGGGACAGGGTGGGACGAGCAGTACTTC. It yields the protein CVSRGTGWDEQYF.